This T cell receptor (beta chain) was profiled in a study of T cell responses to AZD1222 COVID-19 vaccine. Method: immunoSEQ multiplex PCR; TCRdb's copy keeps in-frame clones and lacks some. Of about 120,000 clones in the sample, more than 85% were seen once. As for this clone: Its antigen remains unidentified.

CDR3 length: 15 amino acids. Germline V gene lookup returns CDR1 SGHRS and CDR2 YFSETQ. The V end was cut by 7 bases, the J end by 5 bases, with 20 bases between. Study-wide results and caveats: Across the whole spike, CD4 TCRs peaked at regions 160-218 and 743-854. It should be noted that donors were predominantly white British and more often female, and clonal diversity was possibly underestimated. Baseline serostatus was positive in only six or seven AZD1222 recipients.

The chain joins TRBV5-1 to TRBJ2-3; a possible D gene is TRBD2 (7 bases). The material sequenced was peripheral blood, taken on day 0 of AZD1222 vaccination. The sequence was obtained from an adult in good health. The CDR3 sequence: CASASGGHGGDTQYF. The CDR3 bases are TGCGCCAGCGCCTCCGGGGGGCACGGGGGAGATACGCAGTATTTT. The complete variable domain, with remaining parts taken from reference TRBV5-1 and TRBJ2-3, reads KAGVTQTPRYLIKTRGQQVTLSCSPISGHRSVSWYQQTPGQGLQFLFEYFSETQRNKGNFPGRFSGRQFSNSRSEMNVSTLELGDSALYLCASASGGHGGDTQYFGPGTRLTVL.